Sequencing of this T cell receptor beta chain was carried out in a study of control samples from healthy donors and cancer patients. Clones were sequenced by immunoSEQ multiplex PCR, and TCRdb holds only the in-frame ones, with some missing. The sample has 70,000 to 75,000 clones, about 95% seen once; the top ten hold approximately 3%. Germline CDR1 and CDR2: MGHDK and SYGVNS. With 2 bases clipped from V and 8 bases from J, the junction kept 9 bases outside the gene matches. This CDR3 spans 16 amino acids. The sequence was obtained from a woman aged 25 to 39 in good health. The V and J genes are TRBV25-1 and TRBJ2-1; 10 bases are shared with TRBD1. What was sequenced was blood. The DNA of the CDR3 is TGTGCCAGCAGTGAAAAAAAAGGGACAGGGGCGCATGAGCAGTTCTTC. Protein sequence: CASSEKKGTGAHEQFF.